These 25 T cell receptor beta chains came from one sample sequenced in a study of T-cell reconstitution after alpha-beta-depleted transplantation in children listed by TCRdb under 2016. Library creation used PCR. The data were produced on an Illumina HiSeq 2500. Molecular barcoding was employed in the preparation of TCR libraries, with unique molecular identifiers being used to normalize TCRbeta repertoire quantification. TCRdb reworked the public reads: Q25 trimming with fastp, MiXCR clone assembly, productive beta chains retained. CDR3 protein sequences are deduplicated, and each keeps its most common genes and DNA. Across this sample there are about 110,000 distinct CDR3 sequences, with 6.4% seen only once. The top ten clones comprise 20% to 25% of the sample. In the paper's terms, the treatment or condition label means: allogeneic hematopoietic cell transplantation with graft depleted of TCRalphabeta T cells and CD19 B cells.

The sequencing used PBMCs, mostly from graft donor cells, collected 360 days after TCRalphabeta/CD19-depleted stem cell transplant. Every receptor here comes from a male patient between 2 and 9 years old who had a stem cell transplant for acute lymphoblastic leukemia, so the T cells may come from the graft donor.

The CDR3 DNA reads as TGTGCCAGCAGTCCTTCTACAGGGACACTATCCTACGAGCAGTACTTC. The encoded protein is CASSPSTGTLSYEQYF. This sequence joins TRBV27 and TRBJ2-7; a possible D gene is TRBD1 (6 bases). Germline V lookup: CDR1 MNHEY, CDR2 SMNVEV (reference sequence). The CDR3 spans 16 residues. V lost 5 bases, J lost 1 base, and 18 bases lay in between.

A few counts support this clonotype. The chain has TRBV7-9 and TRBJ2-5, with 10 positions matching TRBD2. V shed 2 bases, J shed 6 bases, and the junction held 9 bases outside the gene matches. There are 16 residues in the CDR3. CDR1 and CDR2 (germline): SEHNR, FQNEAQ (reference sequence). In DNA form, the CDR3 reads TGTGCCAGCAGCTTACCCGAGCGGGGGGGCGAAAAGACCCAGTACTTC. Its translation is CASSLPERGGEKTQYF.

In this sample, this clonotype turned up many times. The V call is TRBV7-9, the J call TRBJ2-7; D is unclear. This CDR3 has 11 residues. V was shortened by 3 bases and J by 5 bases, with 5 bases between the two germline ends. The germline gives CDR1 SEHNR, CDR2 FQNEAQ (reference sequence). The CDR3, as DNA: TGTGCCAGCAGCTTTGGGAACGAGCAGTACTTC. Its translation is CASSFGNEQYF.

This clonotype was counted between two and nine times. The rearrangement joins TRBV28 to TRBJ2-5; possibly TRBD1 for D (6 bases). Germline V CDR1 and CDR2: MDHEN, SYDVKM. V was cut by 5 bases and J by 4 bases, with 14 bases left in between. The CDR3 extends over 14 amino acids. The CDR3 region is CASSPQQGGETQYF. As DNA, the CDR3 is TGTGCCAGCAGTCCCCAACAGGGTGGAGAGACCCAGTACTTC.

V gene TRBV7-9 combines with J gene TRBJ1-1; D ambiguous. Trimming pared 3 bases from V and 6 bases from J, leaving 11 bases between. Germline assignment: CDR1 SEHNR and CDR2 FQNEAQ (reference sequence). The CDR3 covers 13 residues. For the CDR3, the DNA is TGTGCCAGCAGCTTGACTTCCGAACCTGAAGCTTTCTTT. Translating gives CASSLTSEPEAFF.

The chain has TRBV9 and TRBJ1-4; no clear D gene. CDR3 size: 16 residues. The ends were cut back, 2 bases at V and 2 bases at J, with 13 bases in the middle. Germline lookup yields CDR1 SGDLS and CDR2 YYNGEE. The CDR3 bases are TGTGCCAGCAGCGTGGGCGAGGCTTCGACTAATGAAAAACTGTTTTTT. Translated: CASSVGEASTNEKLFF.

The chain employs TRBV20-1 and TRBJ2-5, with D unresolved. Germline CDR1 and CDR2: DFQATT and SNEGSKA (reference sequence). Trimming removed 6 bases at V and 5 bases at J, with 10 bases between. This CDR3 is built from 11 residues. The chain's CDR3 is CSASPVETQYF. In nucleotides, the CDR3 is TGCAGTGCCAGCCCGGTTGAGACCCAGTACTTC.

This clonotype was found many times. The chain recombines TRBV7-8 with TRBJ2-3, with D perhaps assigned TRBD1 or TRBD2 (5 bases each). V lost 6 bases and J lost 4, with 17 bases in between. The CDR3 runs 15 residues. Germline loops: CDR1 SGHVS, CDR2 FQNEAQ. The CDR3 is CASRHSGLGADTQYF. As DNA, the CDR3 is TGTGCCAGCAGGCACTCGGGGCTCGGCGCAGATACGCAGTATTTT.

This clonotype has at least ten counts. CDR3 sequence: CASSPRVGSTYEQYF. The DNA of the CDR3 is TGTGCCAGCAGTCCCCGGGTAGGATCTACCTACGAGCAGTACTTC. The chain carries TRBV28 and TRBJ2-7; D is ambiguous. Germline CDR1 reads MDHEN; CDR2 reads SYDVKM. Trimming took off 5 bases at V and 2 bases at J, with 16 bases between the two ends. The CDR3 spans 15 residues. Filled out from reference TRBV28 and TRBJ2-7, the complete variable domain reads DVKVTQSSRYLVKRTGEKVFLECVQDMDHENMFWYRQDPGLGLRLIYFSYDVKMKEKGDIPEGYSVSREKKERFSLILESASTNQTSMYLCASSPRVGSTYEQYFGPGTRLTVT.

This clonotype was recorded at least ten times. This chain uses TRBV28 with TRBJ2-5, with 9 bases fitting TRBD1. The germline V gene encodes CDR1 MDHEN and CDR2 SYDVKM. CDR3 length equals 15 residues. V lost 5 bases to trimming and J lost 4 bases; unmatched junction nucleotides: 8. The CDR3 DNA reads as TGTGCCAGCAGTATCCTCCGGGACAGGGTAGAGACCCAGTACTTC. Amino acids: CASSILRDRVETQYF.

This clonotype has ten or more counts. The chain recombines TRBV5-8 with TRBJ2-1, with TRBD2 matching 10 bases. This CDR3 comprises 15 residues. CDR1 and CDR2 from the germline V gene are SGHTS and YDEGEE. V trimming: 7 bases; J trimming: 8 bases; junction bases outside the gene matches: 12. In DNA form, the CDR3 reads TGTGCCAGCTGTCCCCTGGCTAGCGGGAGTGATGAGCAGTTCTTC. Translating gives CASCPLASGSDEQFF.

This clonotype was detected ten times or more. The chain is built from TRBV28 and TRBJ2-3; no clear D. Germline-derived CDR1 and CDR2 are MDHEN and SYDVKM. V was trimmed by 7 bases and J by 7 bases, leaving 15 bases between them. The CDR3 loop spans 13 amino acids. The CDR3 here is CASITPSSHTQYF. As DNA, the CDR3 is TGTGCCAGCATCACCCCCTCCTCGCATACGCAGTATTTT.

This clonotype was counted many times. The CDR3 DNA follows: TGCAGCGTTGGGACTAGCGGGCGGTACGAGCAGTACTTC. Protein sequence: CSVGTSGRYEQYF. The chain links TRBV29-1 to TRBJ2-7; 11 nucleotides line up with TRBD2. V shed 4 bases, J shed 4 bases, and the junction held 3 bases outside the gene matches. Germline CDR1 and CDR2: SQVTM and ANQGSEA. CDR3 length: 13 amino acids.

This chain links TRBV5-6 with TRBJ2-7, with unresolved D. V was clipped by 0 bases and J by 3 bases, with 4 bases between them. The CDR3 spans 12 residues. In germline, CDR1 is SGHDT, CDR2 YYEEEE. The CDR3 bases are TGTGCCAGCAGCTTGGGATTCTACGAGCAGTACTTC. This encodes CASSLGFYEQYF.

The V gene is TRBV6-6, the J gene TRBJ2-7; 7 nucleotides line up with TRBD1. CDR3 length equals 12 residues. The J segment lost 4 bases and the V segment lost 8 bases, leaving 5 bases of the junction unmatched. The germline gives CDR1 MNHNY, CDR2 SVGAGI (reference sequence). CDR3 protein: CASGGRGYEQYF. The CDR3 DNA is TGTGCCAGCGGGGGCAGGGGGTACGAGCAGTACTTC.

The chain carries TRBV6-5 and TRBJ1-1; no firm D call. This CDR3 region has 11 residues. Germline V gene sequence: CDR1 MNHEY, CDR2 SVGAGI. V was trimmed by 7 bases and J by 6 bases, leaving 9 bases between them. CDR3 nucleotides: TGTGCCAGCACTGAGGGATCTGAAGCTTTCTTT. Its protein product is CASTEGSEAFF.

This clonotype was counted ten times or more. This sequence joins TRBV20-1 and TRBJ2-3, with D possibly TRBD2 on 6 matching bases. V lost 4 bases, J lost 3 bases, and 14 bases lay in between. CDR3 length: 14 amino acids. CDR1 DFQATT and CDR2 SNEGSKA come from the germline V gene (reference sequence). The CDR3 sequence: CSAIPHRGTDTQYF. The CDR3 nucleotides read TGCAGTGCTATACCCCACCGGGGGACAGATACGCAGTATTTT.

This clonotype was counted ten times or more. The V and J genes are TRBV4-1 and TRBJ1-1; 11 bases are a match to TRBD1. In germline, CDR1 is MGHRA, CDR2 YSYEKL. This CDR3 comprises 16 residues. V lost 3 bases, J lost 5 bases, and 8 bases stayed unmatched. The CDR3 spells CASSHLPGQGVTEAFF. CDR3 nucleotides: TGCGCCAGCAGCCATCTTCCGGGACAGGGGGTTACTGAAGCTTTCTTT.

This clonotype has ten or more counts. The rearrangement links TRBV24-1 to TRBJ2-2, with TRBD1 identical over 9 bases. This CDR3 has 17 amino acids. Germline V gene lookup returns CDR1 KGHDR and CDR2 SFDVKD. The V segment lost 3 bases and the J segment 0 bases; nucleotides outside the gene matches: 4. The CDR3 coding sequence is TGTGCCACCAGTGATCTCCGGACAGGGGCGAACACCGGGGAGCTGTTTTTT. Translation: CATSDLRTGANTGELFF.

This clonotype was counted many times. This chain uses TRBV10-3 with TRBJ2-7, with 9 bases matching TRBD2. From germline, CDR1 is ENHRY and CDR2 SYGVKD. The CDR3 is 18 amino acids. Germline trimming cut 3 bases from V and 0 bases from J; bases unmatched to any gene: 12. The CDR3 loop is CAISENGGVAGVSYEQYF. CDR3 nucleotides: TGTGCCATCAGTGAAAACGGAGGGGTAGCGGGAGTCTCCTACGAGCAGTACTTC.

This clonotype has at least ten counts. The chain recombines TRBV9 with TRBJ2-1, with D uncertain. The germline gives CDR1 SGDLS, CDR2 YYNGEE. V was shortened by 0 bases and J by 0 bases, with 13 bases between the two germline ends. This CDR3 has 17 amino acids. This chain's CDR3 is CASSVGPRVASYNEQFF. CDR3 nucleotide sequence: TGTGCCAGCAGCGTAGGCCCTAGGGTAGCCTCCTACAATGAGCAGTTCTTC.

The V and J genes are TRBV6-2 or TRBV6-3 and TRBJ2-1, with D uncertain. Germline-derived CDR1 and CDR2 are MNHEY and SVGEGT. The CDR3 is 11 residues long. Trimming took off 8 bases at V and 4 bases at J, with 6 bases between the two ends. The DNA for the CDR3 is TGTGCCAGCCGAGAATACAATGAGCAGTTCTTC. Protein sequence: CASREYNEQFF.

This clonotype has only a few counts. The chain couples TRBV5-1 to TRBJ1-3; 7 bases line up with TRBD1. Unmatched junction bases numbered 4, after V lost 3 bases and J lost 1 base. In germline, CDR1 is SGHRS, CDR2 YFSETQ. This CDR3 region has 15 residues. As DNA, the CDR3 is TGCGCCAGCAGCTCAGGGGGGGGTTCTGGAAACACCATATATTTT. It specifies CASSSGGGSGNTIYF.

This clonotype was found many times. V and J are TRBV12-3 or TRBV12-4 and TRBJ1-2; D is possibly TRBD1 (6 bases). The CDR3 contains 13 residues. Trimming took off 5 bases at V and 6 bases at J, with 13 bases between the two ends. CDR3 nucleotide sequence: TGTGCCAGCAGTGGAGCCGGGACAAATGGCTACACCTTC. Residues: CASSGAGTNGYTF.

This chain uses TRBV7-9 with TRBJ2-1, with D possibly matching TRBD2 (6 bases). In germline, CDR1 is SEHNR, CDR2 FQNEAQ (reference sequence). This CDR3 is 16 amino acids long. Trimming took 5 bases from V and 5 from J, leaving 19 bases between them. The CDR3 region is CASSPLGEEGHNEQFF. The CDR3 bases are TGTGCCAGCAGCCCCTTGGGGGAGGAGGGGCACAATGAGCAGTTCTTC.